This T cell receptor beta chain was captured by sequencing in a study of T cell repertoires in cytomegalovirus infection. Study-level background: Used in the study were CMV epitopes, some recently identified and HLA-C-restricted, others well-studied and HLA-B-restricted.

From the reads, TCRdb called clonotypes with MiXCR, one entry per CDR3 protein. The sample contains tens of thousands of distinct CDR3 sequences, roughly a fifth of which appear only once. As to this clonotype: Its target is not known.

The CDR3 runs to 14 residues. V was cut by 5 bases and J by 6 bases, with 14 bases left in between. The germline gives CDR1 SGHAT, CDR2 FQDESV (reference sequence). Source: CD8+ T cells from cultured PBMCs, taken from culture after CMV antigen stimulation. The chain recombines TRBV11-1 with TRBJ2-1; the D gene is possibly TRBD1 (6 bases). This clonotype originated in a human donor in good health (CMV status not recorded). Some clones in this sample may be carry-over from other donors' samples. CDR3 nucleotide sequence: TGTGCCAGCAGCACCCGATTAGGGGGCAATGAGCAGTTCTTC. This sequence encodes CASSTRLGGNEQFF.